This T cell receptor (beta chain) was obtained from a study of T cell repertoires in cytomegalovirus infection. Turning to the study itself: Public TCR beta signatures marked donors with CMV infection and the matching HLA.

TCRdb called the reads again in MiXCR, with one record for every CDR3 protein. Counted here are 560,000 or so distinct CDR3 sequences, 16% occurring once; the ten biggest clones make up approximately 24%. This clonotype was counted a few times. What it binds is not known. Findings of the study overall: Cumulated frequencies of public TCR beta families served to identify carriers of CMV plus the relevant HLA. The ex vivo response was dominated by HLA-C-restricted CMV-specific TCR beta clonotypes.

This CDR3 is 13 amino acids long. CDR1 is MNHEY, CDR2 SMNVEV, per germline (reference sequence). V lost 5 bases and J lost 6, with 11 bases in between. The receptor was isolated from a human donor in good health (CMV status not recorded). Some clones in this sample may be carry-over from other donors' samples. V usage is TRBV27 and J usage is TRBJ2-1; perhaps TRBD1 as D (6 bases). Input material: CD8+ T cells from PBMCs. For the CDR3, the DNA is TGTGCCAGCAGTCCGGCAGGGGTCAATGAGCAGTTCTTC. Residues: CASSPAGVNEQFF.